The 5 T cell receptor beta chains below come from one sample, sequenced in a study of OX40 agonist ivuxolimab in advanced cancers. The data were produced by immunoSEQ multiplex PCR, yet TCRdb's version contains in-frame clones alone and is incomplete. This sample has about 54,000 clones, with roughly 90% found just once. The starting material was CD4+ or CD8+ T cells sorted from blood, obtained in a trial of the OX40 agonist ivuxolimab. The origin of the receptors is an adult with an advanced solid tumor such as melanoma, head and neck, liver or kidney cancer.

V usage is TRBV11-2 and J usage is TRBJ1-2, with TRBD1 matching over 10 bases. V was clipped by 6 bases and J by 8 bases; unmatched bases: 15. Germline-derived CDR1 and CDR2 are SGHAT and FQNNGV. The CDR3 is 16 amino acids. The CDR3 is CASSNDNPGTGVGYTF. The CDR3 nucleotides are TGTGCCAGCAGTAACGATAATCCCGGGACAGGGGTCGGCTACACCTTC.

The CDR3 spells CATTDKWGRGSPLHF. The CDR3 nucleotides read TGTGCCACCACTGACAAATGGGGAAGGGGGTCACCCCTCCACTTT. This chain joins TRBV27 and TRBJ1-6; a possible D gene is TRBD1 (6 bases). CDR1 is MNHEY, CDR2 SMNVEV, per germline (reference sequence). Trimming took off 10 bases at V and 10 bases at J, with 23 bases between the two ends. The CDR3 runs 15 residues.

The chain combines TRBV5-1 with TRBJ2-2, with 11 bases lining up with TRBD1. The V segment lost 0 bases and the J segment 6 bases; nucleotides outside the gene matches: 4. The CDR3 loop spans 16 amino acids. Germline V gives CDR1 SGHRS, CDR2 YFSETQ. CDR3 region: CASSLVWTGGSGELFF. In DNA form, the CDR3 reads TGCGCCAGCAGCTTGGTATGGACAGGGGGCTCCGGGGAGCTGTTTTTT.

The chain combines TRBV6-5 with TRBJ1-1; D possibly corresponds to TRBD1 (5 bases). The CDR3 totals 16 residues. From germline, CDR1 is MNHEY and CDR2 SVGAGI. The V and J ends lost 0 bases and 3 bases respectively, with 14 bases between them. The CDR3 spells CASSYSPRGLDTEAFF. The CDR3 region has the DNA TGTGCCAGCAGTTACTCTCCACGGGGACTAGACACTGAAGCTTTCTTT.

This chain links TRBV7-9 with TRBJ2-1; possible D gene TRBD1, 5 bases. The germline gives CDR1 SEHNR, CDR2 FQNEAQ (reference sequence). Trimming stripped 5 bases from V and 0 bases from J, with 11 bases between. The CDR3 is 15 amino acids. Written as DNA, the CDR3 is TGTGCCAGCAGCCTACAGGTTAGCTCCTACAATGAGCAGTTCTTC. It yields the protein CASSLQVSSYNEQFF.